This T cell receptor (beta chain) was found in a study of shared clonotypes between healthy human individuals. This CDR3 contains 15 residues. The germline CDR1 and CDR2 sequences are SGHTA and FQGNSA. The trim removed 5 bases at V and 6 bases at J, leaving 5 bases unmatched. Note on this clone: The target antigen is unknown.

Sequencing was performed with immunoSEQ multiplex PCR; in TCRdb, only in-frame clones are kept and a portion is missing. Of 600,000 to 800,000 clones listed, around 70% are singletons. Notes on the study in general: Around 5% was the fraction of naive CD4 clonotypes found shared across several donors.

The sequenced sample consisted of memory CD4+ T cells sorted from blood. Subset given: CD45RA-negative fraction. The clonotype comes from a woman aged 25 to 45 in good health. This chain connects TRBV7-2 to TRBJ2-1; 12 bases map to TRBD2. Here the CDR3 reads CASSPLAGGRNEQFF. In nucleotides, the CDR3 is TGTGCCAGCAGCCCCCTAGCGGGAGGGCGCAATGAGCAGTTCTTC.